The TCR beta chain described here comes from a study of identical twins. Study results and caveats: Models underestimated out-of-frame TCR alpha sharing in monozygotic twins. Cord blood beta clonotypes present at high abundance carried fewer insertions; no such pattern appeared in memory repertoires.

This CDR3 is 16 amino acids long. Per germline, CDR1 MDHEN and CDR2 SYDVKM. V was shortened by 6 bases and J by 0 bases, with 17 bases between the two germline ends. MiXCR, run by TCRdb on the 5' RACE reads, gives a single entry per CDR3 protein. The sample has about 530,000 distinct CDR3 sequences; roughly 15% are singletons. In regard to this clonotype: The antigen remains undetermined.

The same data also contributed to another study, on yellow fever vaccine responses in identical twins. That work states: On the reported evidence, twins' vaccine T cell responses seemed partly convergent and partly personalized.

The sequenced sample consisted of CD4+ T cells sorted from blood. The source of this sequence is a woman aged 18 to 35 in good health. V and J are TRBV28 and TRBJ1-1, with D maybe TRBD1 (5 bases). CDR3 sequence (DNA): TGTGCCAGCAGGGCCGGGACCCACTTTTTGAACACTGAAGCTTTCTTT. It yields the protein CASRAGTHFLNTEAFF.